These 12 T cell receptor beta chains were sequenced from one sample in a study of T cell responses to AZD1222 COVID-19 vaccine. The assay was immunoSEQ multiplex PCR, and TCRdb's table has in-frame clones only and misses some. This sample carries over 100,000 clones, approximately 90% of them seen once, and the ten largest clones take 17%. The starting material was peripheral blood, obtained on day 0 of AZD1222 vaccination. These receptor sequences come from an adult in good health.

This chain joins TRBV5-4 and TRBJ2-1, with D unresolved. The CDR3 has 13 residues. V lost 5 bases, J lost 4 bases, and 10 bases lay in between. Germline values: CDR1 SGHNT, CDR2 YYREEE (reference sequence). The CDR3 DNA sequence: TGTGCCAGCAGTACAGAGGCGTACAATGAGCAGTTCTTC. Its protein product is CASSTEAYNEQFF.

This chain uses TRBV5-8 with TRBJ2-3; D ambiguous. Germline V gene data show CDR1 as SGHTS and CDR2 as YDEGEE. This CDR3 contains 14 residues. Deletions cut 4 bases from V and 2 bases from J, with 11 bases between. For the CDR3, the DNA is TGTGCCAGCAGCCCCGGTGACGCCACAGATACGCAGTATTTT. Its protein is CASSPGDATDTQYF.

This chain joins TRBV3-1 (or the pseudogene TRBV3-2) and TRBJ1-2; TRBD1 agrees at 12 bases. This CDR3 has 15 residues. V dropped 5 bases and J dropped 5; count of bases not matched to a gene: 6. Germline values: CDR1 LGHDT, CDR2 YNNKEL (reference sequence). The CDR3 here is CASSSRDRGHYGYTF. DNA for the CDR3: TGTGCCAGCAGCAGCCGGGACAGGGGGCATTATGGCTACACCTTC.

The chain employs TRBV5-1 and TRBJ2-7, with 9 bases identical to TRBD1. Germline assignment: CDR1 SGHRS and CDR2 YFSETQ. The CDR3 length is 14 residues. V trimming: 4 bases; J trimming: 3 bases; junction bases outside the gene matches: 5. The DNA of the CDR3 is TGCGCCAGCAGCCCTACGGGACAGGGCTACGAGCAGTACTTC. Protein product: CASSPTGQGYEQYF.

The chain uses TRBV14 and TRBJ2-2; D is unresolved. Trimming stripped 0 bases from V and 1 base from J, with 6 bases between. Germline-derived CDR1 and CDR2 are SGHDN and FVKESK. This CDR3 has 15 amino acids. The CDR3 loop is CASSQDAVNTGELFF. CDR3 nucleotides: TGTGCCAGCAGCCAAGATGCAGTGAACACCGGGGAGCTGTTTTTT.

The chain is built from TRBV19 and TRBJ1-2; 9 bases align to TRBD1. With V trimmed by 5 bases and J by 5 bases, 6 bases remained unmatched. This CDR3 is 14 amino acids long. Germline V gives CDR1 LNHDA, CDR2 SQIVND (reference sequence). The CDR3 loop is CASSATGGRYGYTF. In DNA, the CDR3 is TGTGCCAGTAGTGCGACAGGGGGAAGGTATGGCTACACCTTC.

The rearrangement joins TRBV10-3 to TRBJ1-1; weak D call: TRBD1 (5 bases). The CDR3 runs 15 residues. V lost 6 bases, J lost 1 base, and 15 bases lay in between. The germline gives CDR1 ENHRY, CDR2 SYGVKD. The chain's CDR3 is CAISGTPLTNTEAFF. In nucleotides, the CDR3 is TGTGCCATCAGCGGGACCCCGTTGACGAACACTGAAGCTTTCTTT.

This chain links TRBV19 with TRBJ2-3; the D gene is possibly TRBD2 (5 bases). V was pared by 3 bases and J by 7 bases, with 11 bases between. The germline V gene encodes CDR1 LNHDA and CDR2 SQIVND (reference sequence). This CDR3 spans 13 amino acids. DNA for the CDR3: TGTGCCAGTAGTATCGGAGGTACGAATACGCAGTATTTT. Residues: CASSIGGTNTQYF.

The CDR3 reads CASSEGSFSYNEQFF. In nucleotides, the CDR3 is TGCGCCAGCAGCGAGGGGAGCTTCTCCTACAATGAGCAGTTCTTC. The chain couples TRBV5-1 to TRBJ2-1; D possibly uses TRBD1 or TRBD2 (5 bases each). Trimming pared 4 bases from V and 0 bases from J, leaving 11 bases between. Germline V CDR1 and CDR2: SGHRS, YFSETQ. CDR3 length: 15 residues.

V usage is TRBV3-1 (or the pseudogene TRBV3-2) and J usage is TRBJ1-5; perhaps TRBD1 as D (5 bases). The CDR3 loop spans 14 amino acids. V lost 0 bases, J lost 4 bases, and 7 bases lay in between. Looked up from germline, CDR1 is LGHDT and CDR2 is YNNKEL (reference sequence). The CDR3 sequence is CASSQERGNQPQHF. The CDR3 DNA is TGTGCCAGCAGCCAAGAGAGGGGAAATCAGCCCCAGCATTTT.

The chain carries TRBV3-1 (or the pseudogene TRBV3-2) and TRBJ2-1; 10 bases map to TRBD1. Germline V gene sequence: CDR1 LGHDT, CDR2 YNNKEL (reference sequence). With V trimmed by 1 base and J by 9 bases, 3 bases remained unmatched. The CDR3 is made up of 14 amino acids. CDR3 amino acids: CASSQGQGAFEQFF. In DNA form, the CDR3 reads TGTGCCAGCAGCCAAGGACAGGGGGCATTTGAGCAGTTCTTC.

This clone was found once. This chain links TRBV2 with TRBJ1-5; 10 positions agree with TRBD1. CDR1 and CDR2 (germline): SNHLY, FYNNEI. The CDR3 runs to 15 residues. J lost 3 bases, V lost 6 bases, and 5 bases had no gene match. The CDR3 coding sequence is TGTGCCAGCAGGGGGGACAGGGGACCCAATCAGCCCCAGCATTTT. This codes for CASRGDRGPNQPQHF.